What follows is one T cell receptor beta chain and its context. This sample is drawn from a study of blood T cell repertoires in COVID-19. Across the whole study: From the United States, Italy and Spain came samples of acute and convalescent COVID-19.

Per the study methods: Counts of nucleated cells, estimated from reference gene primer amplification, were obtained. Sequenced by immunoSEQ multiplex PCR; TCRdb stores in-frame clones only, minus some. D and trimming were read from the DNA, whereas the V and J calls and clone size are those reported in that table. The table records roughly 320,000 clones, roughly 86% of them present only once. The V gene end was trimmed by 8 bases and the J gene end by 6 bases; junction bases not matched to a gene: 11. The CDR3 contains 14 residues. Germline values: CDR1 SGHTA, CDR2 FQGNSA. The rearrangement joins TRBV7-2 to TRBJ2-7; TRBD1 matches 9 bases. The specimen sequenced was peripheral blood. The sequence was obtained from a man aged 65-85 years with acute or convalescent COVID-19. CDR3 amino acids: CASSYLTGGLEQYF. DNA of the CDR3: TGTGCCAGCTCCTACCTGACAGGGGGGCTCGAGCAGTACTTC.